This is a list of T cell receptor beta chains from one sample in a study of vaccination and CD4 T cells after COVID-19. The antigens of these receptors remain unknown. Each CDR3 protein is one row after TCRdb ran MiXCR on the PCR reads. Among 11,000 or so distinct CDR3 sequences, over 35% were seen once, and the ten largest hold around 29%. The specimen was CD4+ T cells from blood, cultured in vitro. The receptors derive from a human donor who had recovered from COVID-19. Both conserved end residues are part of each CDR3. D genes are given only for firm matches. Clone size is shown for a subset of rows, as once, few, many or a class of expanded clone.

V gene,J gene,D gene,clone size,CDR3 DNA,CDR3 protein
TRBV5-4,TRBJ1-5,TRBD1,-,TGTGCCAGCAGCTTGGAGGCAGGGGGGAATCAGCCCCAGCATTTT,CASSLEAGGNQPQHF
TRBV20-1,TRBJ2-7,-,few,TGCAGTGCTAGCGAACCCCGCAGCTACGAGCAGTACTTC,CSASEPRSYEQYF
TRBV5-1,TRBJ1-5,-,-,TGCGCCAGCAGCTTGGACGGCAATAGCAATCAGCCCCAGCATTTT,CASSLDGNSNQPQHF
TRBV7-8,TRBJ2-2,TRBD1,-,TGTGCCAGCAGCAACCGGGACAGGGCCGGGGAGCTGTTTTTT,CASSNRDRAGELFF
TRBV27,TRBJ2-2,-,few,TGTGCCAGCAGTTTCGTCGGGGCGAACACCGGGGAGCTGTTTTTT,CASSFVGANTGELFF
TRBV11-2,TRBJ2-3,TRBD1,-,TGTGCCAGCAGCCCCGGGACAGACACAGATACGCAGTATTTT,CASSPGTDTDTQYF
TRBV21-1,TRBJ2-1,-,-,TGTGCCAGCAGCAAAGTCAGGGGACTCCCGTCCTACAATGAGCAGTTCTTC,CASSKVRGLPSYNEQFF
TRBV27,TRBJ1-1,TRBD1,-,TGTGCCAGCAGTTCACGACAGGGATCGTTTCGGACTGAAGCTTTCTTT,CASSSRQGSFRTEAFF
TRBV12-3/TRBV12-4,TRBJ2-7,-,once,TGTGCCAGCAGTCCCCAGGGGAACGAGCAGTACTTC,CASSPQGNEQYF
TRBV2,TRBJ2-5,-,-,TGTGCCAGCAGTTTTCCGCGGGGGCGCGGGTCAGAGACCCAGTACTTC,CASSFPRGRGSETQYF
TRBV12-3/TRBV12-4,TRBJ1-5,-,few,TGTGCCAGCAGTTTATTTGGTGGGCAGACCTCTAATCAGCCCCAGCATTTT,CASSLFGGQTSNQPQHF
TRBV20-1,TRBJ2-5,-,-,TGCAGTGCTAGAGATTTAGGCGGCTTCCAAGAGACCCAGTACTTC,CSARDLGGFQETQYF
TRBV12-3/TRBV12-4,TRBJ2-2,TRBD1,-,TGTGCCAGCAGTGCGACAGGGAGCACCGGGGAGCTGTTTTTT,CASSATGSTGELFF
TRBV10-3,TRBJ2-1,TRBD2,-,TGTGCCATCACAGGGACTAACTACAATGAGCAGTTCTTC,CAITGTNYNEQFF
TRBV6-1,TRBJ2-7,TRBD2,-,TGTGCCAGCAGCCTCGGGGGGGCCACCGAGCAGTACTTC,CASSLGGATEQYF
TRBV5-4,TRBJ1-1,TRBD1,-,TGTGCCAGCAGCCCGAGGGACAGAATGAACACTGAAGCTTTCTTT,CASSPRDRMNTEAFF
TRBV25-1,TRBJ2-3,TRBD2,-,TGTGCCAGCAGTGACGCACTAGCGGGGGTTTTTACGCAGTATTTT,CASSDALAGVFTQYF
TRBV7-6,TRBJ2-1,-,once,TGTGCCAGCAGCTTAGGTCCAGGAGCCTCCTACAATGAGCAGTTCTTC,CASSLGPGASYNEQFF
TRBV19,TRBJ2-4,TRBD2,large,TGTGCCAGTAGTATTGATGAGACTAGCGGGGGAAAGTACTTC,CASSIDETSGGKYF
TRBV5-4,TRBJ1-3,-,-,TGTGCCAGCAGCTTGTTACCTGGAAACACCATATATTTT,CASSLLPGNTIYF
TRBV7-9,TRBJ2-2,-,few,TGTGCCAGCAGCTTAGGAAGTTTCCAAGGGGCCAAGAACACCGGGGAGCTGTTTTTT,CASSLGSFQGAKNTGELFF
TRBV20-1,TRBJ2-3,TRBD2,-,TGCAGTGCTAGTGTACTAGCGGGGGGCCCCGATACGCAGTATTTT,CSASVLAGGPDTQYF
TRBV4-3,TRBJ1-6,TRBD1,few,TGCGCCAGCAGCCAAGAGACAGGGTCGGGCTCACCCCTCCACTTT,CASSQETGSGSPLHF
TRBV6-1,TRBJ1-2,TRBD1,few,TGTGCCAGCAGTCCTACAACAGGGGGCCATGGATACACCTTC,CASSPTTGGHGYTF
TRBV7-9,TRBJ1-1,-,few,TGTGCCAGCAGCTTCTCTGGAACGAACACTGAAGCTTTCTTT,CASSFSGTNTEAFF
TRBV6-2/TRBV6-3,TRBJ2-3,TRBD2,-,TGTGCCAGCAGTTACCCCCCCCTAGCGGGGGGGAGCACAGATACGCGGTATTTT,CASSYPPLAGGSTDTRYF
TRBV11-3,TRBJ1-2,-,-,TGTGCCAGCAGCCTCAAGGGCAGTGGCTACACCTTC,CASSLKGSGYTF
TRBV10-1,TRBJ2-5,TRBD2,-,TGCGCCAGCAGTGAGTCGCGGGGGGGCCAAGAGACCCAGTACTTC,CASSESRGGQETQYF
TRBV12-3/TRBV12-4,TRBJ1-2,-,-,TGTGCCAGCAGTTTAATGGCAGGGAACTATGGCTACACCTTC,CASSLMAGNYGYTF
TRBV15,TRBJ1-5,TRBD1,few,TGTGCCACCAGCAGAGCCAAGGGACAGGAGAATCAGCCCCAGCATTTT,CATSRAKGQENQPQHF
TRBV6-2/TRBV6-3,TRBJ1-2,-,-,TGTGCCAGCAGTTACCCCTATGGCTACACCTTC,CASSYPYGYTF
TRBV19,TRBJ2-5,-,-,TGTGCCAGTAGTATAGATTCCGTCGGGGAGACCCAGTACTTC,CASSIDSVGETQYF